Listed here are 14 T cell receptor beta chains from one sample, sequenced in a study of blood T cell repertoires in COVID-19. Some clones are missing from TCRdb's copy, which holds only in-frame ones; the method was immunoSEQ multiplex PCR. This sample has approximately 130,000 clones, with 77% found just once. Source material: peripheral blood. The receptors derive from a man older than 75 with acute or convalescent COVID-19.

The genes are TRBV6-1 and TRBJ1-2; 8 bases fit TRBD1. Germline V gene lookup returns CDR1 MNHNS and CDR2 SASEGT. The CDR3 is 13 amino acids. The ends lost 5 bases at V and 8 bases at J; junction bases unmatched: 7. The CDR3 loop is CASSFGQGGGYTF. The DNA of the CDR3 is TGTGCCAGCAGTTTCGGACAGGGCGGGGGCTACACCTTC.

The chain is built from TRBV6-6 and TRBJ2-3; the D gene is possibly TRBD2 (6 bases). The V end was cut by 3 bases, the J end by 3 bases, with 10 bases between. This CDR3 region has 14 residues. Per germline, CDR1 MNHNY and CDR2 SVGAGI (reference sequence). The CDR3 nucleotides read TGTGCCAGCAGTTATTACAGCGGGACAGATACGCAGTATTTT. This encodes CASSYYSGTDTQYF.

V gene TRBV7-9 combines with J gene TRBJ1-1; TRBD1 agrees at 7 bases. The germline CDR1 and CDR2 sequences are SEHNR and FQNEAQ (reference sequence). The CDR3 length is 14 residues. V lost 1 base and J lost 4; bases outside the gene matches: 3. CDR3 DNA sequence: TGTGCCAGCAGCTTAGAAGGGGGCAGCACTGAAGCTTTCTTT. Translating gives CASSLEGGSTEAFF.

In this sample, this clone turned up a few times. This sequence joins TRBV19 and TRBJ2-2; 9 bases line up with TRBD1. After removal of 8 bases from V and 4 bases from J, the junction contained 11 bases not matched to a gene. Per the germline V gene, CDR1 is LNHDA and CDR2 is SQIVND (reference sequence). CDR3 length: 16 amino acids. CDR3 sequence (DNA): TGTGCCAGTCCTAAGGGGGGACAGGGACTCACCGGGGAGCTGTTTTTT. Its translation is CASPKGGQGLTGELFF.

The chain links TRBV24-1 to TRBJ2-1; D is undetermined. This CDR3 region has 15 residues. V dropped 2 bases and J dropped 2 bases, with 9 bases sitting between them. CDR1 KGHDR and CDR2 SFDVKD come from the germline V gene. CDR3 nucleotide sequence: TGTGCCACCAGTGATTCCCACACCACCTACAATGAGCAGTTCTTC. Translating it yields CATSDSHTTYNEQFF.

J is TRBJ1-5 and V is TRBV5-1; a weak D match, TRBD1 (6 bases). The CDR3 has 18 residues. CDR1 SGHRS and CDR2 YFSETQ come from the germline V gene. Trimming left V 5 bases short and J 0 bases short, with 21 bases between. Here the CDR3 DNA reads TGCGCCAGCAGTCCCCGGGACAAACGCACATATAGCAATCAGCCCCAGCATTTT. Translating gives CASSPRDKRTYSNQPQHF. The full variable domain, rest sourced from reference TRBV5-1 and TRBJ1-5, is KAGVTQTPRYLIKTRGQQVTLSCSPISGHRSVSWYQQTPGQGLQFLFEYFSETQRNKGNFPGRFSGRQFSNSRSEMNVSTLELGDSALYLCASSPRDKRTYSNQPQHFGDGTRLSIL.

The V gene is TRBV6-5, the J gene TRBJ2-3; D might be TRBD2 (6 bases). The CDR3 spans 14 residues. The ends were cut back, 4 bases at V and 6 bases at J, with 14 bases in the middle. In germline, CDR1 is MNHEY, CDR2 SVGAGI. The CDR3 loop reads CASSSGGKGDTQYF. The CDR3 bases are TGTGCCAGCAGTTCCGGGGGAAAAGGGGATACGCAGTATTTT.

The chain couples TRBV3-1 (or the pseudogene TRBV3-2) to TRBJ2-4; TRBD1 matches 7 bases. Germline V lookup: CDR1 LGHDT, CDR2 YNNKEL (reference sequence). The CDR3 extends over 14 amino acids. Losses at the gene ends were 2 bases for V and 4 bases for J; bases not matched to a gene: 2. CDR3 region: CASSQWGQKNIQYF. For the CDR3, the DNA is TGTGCCAGCAGCCAATGGGGACAGAAAAACATTCAGTACTTC.

V and J are TRBV9 and TRBJ2-5, with 9 bases that match TRBD2. V dropped 4 bases and J dropped 5; count of bases not matched to a gene: 9. The CDR3 loop spans 15 amino acids. Germline CDR1 and CDR2: SGDLS and YYNGEE. For the CDR3, the DNA is TGTGCCAGCAGCCCCGCGGGGGGGCTGGGGGAGACCCAGTACTTC. It yields the protein CASSPAGGLGETQYF.

The genes are TRBV18 and TRBJ2-7; weak D call: TRBD1 (6 bases). The CDR3 is made up of 14 amino acids. V was pared by 0 bases and J by 3 bases, with 9 bases between. The germline V gene encodes CDR1 KGHSH and CDR2 LQKENI. The chain's CDR3 is CASSPPAGDYEQYF. The CDR3 region has the DNA TGTGCCAGCTCACCACCGGCAGGGGACTACGAGCAGTACTTC.

The chain joins TRBV2 to TRBJ1-6, with D possibly being TRBD1 (6 bases). Germline V gene lookup returns CDR1 SNHLY and CDR2 FYNNEI. V was trimmed by 3 bases and J by 10 bases, leaving 13 bases between them. This CDR3 comprises 14 residues. DNA for the CDR3: TGTGCCAGCAGTGATAGGGGGGGCTCCTCACCCCTCCACTTT. Translating gives CASSDRGGSSPLHF.

The rearrangement links TRBV19 to TRBJ1-6; TRBD1 aligns across 9 bases. The CDR3 runs to 14 residues. Germline loops: CDR1 LNHDA, CDR2 SQIVND (reference sequence). Trimming cost V 5 bases and J 8 bases; bases outside gene matches: 4. CDR3 sequence (DNA): TGTGCCAGTAGTCCTCGGGACAGGGATTCACCCCTCCACTTT. Translated: CASSPRDRDSPLHF.

The genes are TRBV10-3 and TRBJ1-5; D not certain. The V gene lost 0 bases and the J gene lost 9 bases, with 15 bases spanning the gap. Germline V gene lookup returns CDR1 ENHRY and CDR2 SYGVKD. CDR3 size: 15 residues. CDR3: CAISESLGSSGPQHF. The CDR3 bases are TGTGCCATCAGTGAGTCTCTTGGCAGCTCGGGGCCCCAGCATTTT.

The J gene is TRBJ1-2, the V gene TRBV9; 7 bases agree with TRBD1. The germline V gene encodes CDR1 SGDLS and CDR2 YYNGEE. Trimming cost V 4 bases and J 3 bases; bases outside gene matches: 6. CDR3 length equals 14 residues. The DNA of the CDR3 is TGTGCCAGCAGCCCAGGGACAGAACACTATGGCTACACCTTC. It specifies CASSPGTEHYGYTF.